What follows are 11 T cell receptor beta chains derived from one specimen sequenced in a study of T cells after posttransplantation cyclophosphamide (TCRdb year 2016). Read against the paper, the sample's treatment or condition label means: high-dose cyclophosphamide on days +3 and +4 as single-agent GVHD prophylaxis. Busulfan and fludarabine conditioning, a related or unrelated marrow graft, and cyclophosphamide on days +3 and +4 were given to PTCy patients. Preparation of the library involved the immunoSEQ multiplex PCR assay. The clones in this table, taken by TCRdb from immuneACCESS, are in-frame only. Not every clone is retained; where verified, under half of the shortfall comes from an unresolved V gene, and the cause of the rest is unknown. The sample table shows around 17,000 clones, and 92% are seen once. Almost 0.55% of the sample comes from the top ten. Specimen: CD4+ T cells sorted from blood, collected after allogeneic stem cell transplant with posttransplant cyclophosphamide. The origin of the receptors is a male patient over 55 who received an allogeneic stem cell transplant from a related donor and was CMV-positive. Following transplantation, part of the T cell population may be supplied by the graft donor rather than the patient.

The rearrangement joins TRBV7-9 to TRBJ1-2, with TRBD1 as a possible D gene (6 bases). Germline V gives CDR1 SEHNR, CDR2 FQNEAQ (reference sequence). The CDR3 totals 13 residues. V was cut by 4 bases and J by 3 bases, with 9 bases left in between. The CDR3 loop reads CASSWEGDYGYTF. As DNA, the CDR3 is TGTGCCAGCAGCTGGGAGGGGGACTATGGCTACACCTTC.

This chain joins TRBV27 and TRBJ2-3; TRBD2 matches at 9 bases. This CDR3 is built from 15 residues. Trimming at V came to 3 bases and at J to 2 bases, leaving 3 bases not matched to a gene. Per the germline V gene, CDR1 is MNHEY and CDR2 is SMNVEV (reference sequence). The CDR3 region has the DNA TGTGCCAGCAGTTTCGCTAGCGGGGTCACAGATACGCAGTATTTT. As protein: CASSFASGVTDTQYF.

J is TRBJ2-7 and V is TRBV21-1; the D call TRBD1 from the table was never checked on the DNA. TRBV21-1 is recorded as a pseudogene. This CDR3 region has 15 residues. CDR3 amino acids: CASSLRTGPPDEQYF. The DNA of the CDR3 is TGTGCCAGCAGCCTCCGGACAGGCCCCCCTGACGAGCAGTACTTC.

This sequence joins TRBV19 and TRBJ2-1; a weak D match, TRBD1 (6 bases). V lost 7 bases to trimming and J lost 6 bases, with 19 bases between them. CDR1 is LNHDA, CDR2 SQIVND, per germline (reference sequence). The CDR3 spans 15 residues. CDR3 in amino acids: CASTPVTGLPNEQFF. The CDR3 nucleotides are TGTGCCAGTACCCCTGTGACAGGCCTCCCCAATGAGCAGTTCTTC.

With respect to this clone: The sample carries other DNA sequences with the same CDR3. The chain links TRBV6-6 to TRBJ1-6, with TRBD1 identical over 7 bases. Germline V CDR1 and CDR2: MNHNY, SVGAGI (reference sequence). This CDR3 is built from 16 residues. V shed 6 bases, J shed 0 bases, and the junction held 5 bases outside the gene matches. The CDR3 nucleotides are TGTGCCAGCAGGGCGACAGGGAACTCCTATAATTCACCCCTCCACTTT. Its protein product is CASRATGNSYNSPLHF.

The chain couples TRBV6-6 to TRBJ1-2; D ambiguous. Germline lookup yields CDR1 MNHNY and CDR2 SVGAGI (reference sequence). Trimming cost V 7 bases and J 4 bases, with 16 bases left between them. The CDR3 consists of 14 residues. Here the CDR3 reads CASTPPGYGYGYTF. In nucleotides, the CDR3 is TGTGCCAGCACTCCGCCAGGATACGGCTATGGCTACACCTTC.

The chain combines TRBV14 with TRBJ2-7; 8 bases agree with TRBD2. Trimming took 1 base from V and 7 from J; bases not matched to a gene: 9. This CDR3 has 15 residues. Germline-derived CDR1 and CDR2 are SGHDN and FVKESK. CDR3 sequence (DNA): TGTGCCAGCAGCCAAGCCCTCCGGGGGGGCCGAGAGCAGTACTTC. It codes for CASSQALRGGREQYF.

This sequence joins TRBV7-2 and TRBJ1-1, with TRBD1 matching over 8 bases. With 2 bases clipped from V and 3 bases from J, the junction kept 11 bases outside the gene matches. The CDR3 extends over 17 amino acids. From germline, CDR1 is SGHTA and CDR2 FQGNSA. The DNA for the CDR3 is TGTGCCAGCAGCTTAAGGGGGGCGGACAGGGTCTACACTGAAGCTTTCTTT. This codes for CASSLRGADRVYTEAFF. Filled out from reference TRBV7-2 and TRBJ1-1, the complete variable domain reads GAGVSQSPSNKVTEKGKDVELRCDPISGHTALYWYRQSLGQGLEFLIYFQGNSAPDKSGLPSDRFSAERTGGSVSTLTIQRTQQEDSAVYLCASSLRGADRVYTEAFFGQGTRLTVV.

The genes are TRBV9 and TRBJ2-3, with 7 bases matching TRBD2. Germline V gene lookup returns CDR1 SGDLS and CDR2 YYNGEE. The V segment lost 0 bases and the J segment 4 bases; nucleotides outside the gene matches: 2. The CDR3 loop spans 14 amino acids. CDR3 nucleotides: TGTGCCAGCAGCGTAGGGGCGGGGGCAGATACGCAGTATTTT. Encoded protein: CASSVGAGADTQYF. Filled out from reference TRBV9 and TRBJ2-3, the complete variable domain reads DSGVTQTPKHLITATGQRVTLRCSPRSGDLSVYWYQQSLDQGLQFLIQYYNGEERAKGNILERFSAQQFPDLHSELNLSSLELGDSALYFCASSVGAGADTQYFGPGTRLTVL.

The CDR3 DNA is TGTGCCAGCTCACTCGACAGTAGGGGGGGAACTGAAGCTTTCTTT. Encoded protein: CASSLDSRGGTEAFF. The rearrangement links TRBV18 to TRBJ1-1, with D possibly being TRBD1 (6 bases). Germline V gene lookup returns CDR1 KGHSH and CDR2 LQKENI. There are 15 residues in the CDR3. Trimming took off 4 bases at V and 5 bases at J, with 17 bases between the two ends.

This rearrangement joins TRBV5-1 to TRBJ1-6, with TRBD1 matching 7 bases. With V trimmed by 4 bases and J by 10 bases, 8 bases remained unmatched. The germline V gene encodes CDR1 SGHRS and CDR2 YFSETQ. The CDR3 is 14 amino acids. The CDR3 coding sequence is TGCGCCAGCAGCCCACAGGGGCACGACTCACCCCTCCACTTT. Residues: CASSPQGHDSPLHF.